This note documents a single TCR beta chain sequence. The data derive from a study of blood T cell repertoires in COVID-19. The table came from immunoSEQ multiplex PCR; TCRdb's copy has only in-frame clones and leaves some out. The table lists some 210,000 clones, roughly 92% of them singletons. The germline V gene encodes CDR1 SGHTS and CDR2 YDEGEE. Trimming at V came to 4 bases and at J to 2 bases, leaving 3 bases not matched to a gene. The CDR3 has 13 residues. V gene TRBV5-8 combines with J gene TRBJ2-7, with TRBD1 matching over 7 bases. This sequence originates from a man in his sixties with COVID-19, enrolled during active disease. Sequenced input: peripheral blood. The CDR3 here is CASSQGQAYEQYF. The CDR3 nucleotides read TGTGCCAGCAGCCAAGGACAGGCCTACGAGCAGTACTTC. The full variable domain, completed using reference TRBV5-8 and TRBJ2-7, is EAGVTQSPTHLIKTRGQQATLRCSPISGHTSVYWYQQALGLGLQFLLWYDEGEERNRGNFPPRFSGRQFPNYSSELNVNALELEDSALYLCASSQGQAYEQYFGPGTRLTVT.